A single T cell receptor beta chain is shown here with its context. The antigen remains undetermined. The record originates from a study of shared clonotypes between healthy human individuals. Study in general: Each donor's CD8 memory used one plate, CD8 naive two, each CD4 subset three.

With 3 bases clipped from V and 7 bases from J, the junction kept 4 bases outside the gene matches. Germline CDR1 and CDR2: SGHRS and YFSETQ. The CDR3 totals 13 residues. Study-wide results and limits: Naive CD4 clonotype sharing across four donors was around 5.5%.

Sequencing was performed with immunoSEQ multiplex PCR; in TCRdb, only in-frame clones are kept and a portion is missing. The sample shows about 1.5 million clones, 95% to 99% of them seen only once. Donation came from healthy HIV-negative adults that had no recent acute infections or vaccinations. CD4+ cells underwent separation, giving CD45RA+ naive and CD45RA-negative memory subsets. This rearrangement joins TRBV5-1 to TRBJ2-1; TRBD2 matches at 7 bases. This TCR was recovered from a man between 25 and 39 years old in good health. What was sequenced was naive CD4+ T cells sorted from blood. The sample's subset: CD45RA+ positively selected. In DNA, the CDR3 is TGCGCCAGCAGCTGGGAGGGCTGGAATGAGCAGTTCTTC. Translating gives CASSWEGWNEQFF. Drawing the rest from reference TRBV5-1 and TRBJ2-1, the complete variable domain is KAGVTQTPRYLIKTRGQQVTLSCSPISGHRSVSWYQQTPGQGLQFLFEYFSETQRNKGNFPGRFSGRQFSNSRSEMNVSTLELGDSALYLCASSWEGWNEQFFGPGTRLTVL.